The 29 T cell receptor beta chains reported below all come from one sample, sequenced in a study of shared clonotypes between healthy human individuals. Assay: immunoSEQ multiplex PCR; the TCRdb copy retains only in-frame clones and omits some. The sample gives millions of clones, 85% to 95% of which show up once; 0.13% to 0.15% is in the top ten. The specimen sequenced was naive CD4+ T cells sorted from blood. This sample's subset: CD45RA+ positively selected. The source is a man aged 18-30 years in good health.

The rearrangement links TRBV19 to TRBJ1-1; TRBD1 matches 8 bases. Germline V gene lookup returns CDR1 LNHDA and CDR2 SQIVND (reference sequence). The CDR3 extends over 16 amino acids. The V and J ends lost 5 bases and 3 bases, in that order; junction bases with no gene match: 11. The CDR3 loop is CASSSRTGQEDTEAFF. The CDR3 DNA follows: TGTGCCAGTAGTTCTCGGACAGGGCAGGAGGACACTGAAGCTTTCTTT.

CDR3 in amino acids: CASSASGRAGETQYF. The DNA of the CDR3 is TGTGCCAGCAGTGCTAGCGGGAGGGCCGGGGAGACCCAGTACTTC. The V and J genes are TRBV2 and TRBJ2-5; TRBD2 matches 12 bases. The length of the CDR3 is 15 residues. V dropped 4 bases and J dropped 5; count of bases not matched to a gene: 5. Germline V lookup: CDR1 SNHLY, CDR2 FYNNEI.

This chain links TRBV6-5 with TRBJ1-2; tentatively, D is TRBD1 (5 bases). This CDR3 is built from 15 residues. Germline loops: CDR1 MNHEY, CDR2 SVGAGI. With 0 bases removed from V and 2 bases from J, the gap between germline ends came to 10 bases. CDR3 DNA sequence: TGTGCCAGCAGTTACTCTGACAGTATAAACTATGGCTACACCTTC. Amino acids: CASSYSDSINYGYTF.

This chain links TRBV6-1 with TRBJ1-2; 8 nucleotides match TRBD1. This CDR3 is built from 17 residues. V shed 0 bases and J 8 bases; nucleotides not matched to a gene: 14. Germline V CDR1 and CDR2: MNHNS, SASEGT. CDR3 amino acids: CASSEAAIGTGPPGYTF. CDR3 nucleotide sequence: TGTGCCAGCAGTGAAGCAGCTATAGGGACAGGTCCCCCGGGCTACACCTTC.

The V gene is TRBV7-2, the J gene TRBJ2-5; the D gene is possibly TRBD2 (5 bases). Per the germline V gene, CDR1 is SGHTA and CDR2 is FQGNSA. Trimming stripped 5 bases from V and 5 bases from J, with 12 bases between. CDR3 length equals 13 residues. DNA for the CDR3: TGTGCCAGCAGCCTCTCCGGGGAGGAGACCCAGTACTTC. It encodes CASSLSGEETQYF.

The chain recombines TRBV2 with TRBJ1-1, with D tentatively TRBD1 (5 bases). The CDR3 spans 14 residues. V was trimmed by 3 bases and J by 6 bases, leaving 14 bases between them. Germline-derived CDR1 and CDR2 are SNHLY and FYNNEI. The CDR3 loop is CASSEMVGAAEAFF. As DNA, the CDR3 is TGTGCCAGCAGTGAGATGGTTGGGGCAGCTGAAGCTTTCTTT.

The chain couples TRBV5-1 to TRBJ1-2; 7 bases fit TRBD1. The junction had 19 bases not matched to a gene; V was cut back by 4 bases and J by 7 bases. The CDR3 spans 17 residues. Germline V CDR1 and CDR2: SGHRS, YFSETQ. The chain's CDR3 is CASSPLTGMGYGAGYTF. The DNA for the CDR3 is TGCGCCAGCAGCCCCCTGACAGGGATGGGTTACGGGGCTGGCTACACCTTC.

This chain connects TRBV19 to TRBJ2-2; D unclear. V was pared by 1 base and J by 6 bases, with 9 bases between. CDR1 is LNHDA and CDR2 is SQIVND in the germline V gene (reference sequence). The CDR3 has 14 residues. CDR3 amino acids: CASSIGLRSGELFF. CDR3 bases: TGTGCCAGTAGTATAGGACTGCGGTCCGGGGAGCTGTTTTTT.

This CDR3 reads CASTTHLGTGLQPQHF. The CDR3 nucleotides read TGTGCCAGTACCACTCACTTGGGGACAGGGCTTCAGCCCCAGCATTTT. The chain employs TRBV19 and TRBJ1-5, with 9 bases fitting TRBD1. Germline V lookup: CDR1 LNHDA, CDR2 SQIVND (reference sequence). The CDR3 contains 16 residues. V lost 7 bases and J lost 6; bases outside the gene matches: 13.

The chain links TRBV25-1 to TRBJ2-6; D could derive from TRBD1 or TRBD2 (5 bases each). This CDR3 spans 16 amino acids. Germline V gene data show CDR1 as MGHDK and CDR2 as SYGVNS. V was shortened by 1 base and J by 0 bases, with 7 bases between the two germline ends. DNA of the CDR3: TGTGCCAGCAGTGAATTTGGGGGCTCTGGGGCCAACGTCCTGACTTTC. Residues: CASSEFGGSGANVLTF.

The chain employs TRBV19 and TRBJ2-7, with TRBD1 identical over 7 bases. The CDR3 covers 15 residues. The trim removed 8 bases at V and 1 base at J, leaving 11 bases unmatched. Germline lookup yields CDR1 LNHDA and CDR2 SQIVND (reference sequence). CDR3 loop: CASATEKTGSYEQYF. The CDR3 nucleotides are TGTGCCAGTGCAACCGAAAAGACAGGGTCCTACGAGCAGTACTTC.

This clone was seen once. The V and J genes are TRBV5-1 and TRBJ1-4; possibly TRBD1 for D (5 bases). Trimming shortened V by 0 bases and J by 3 bases, and 6 bases separated the two germline ends. Germline values: CDR1 SGHRS, CDR2 YFSETQ. The CDR3 has 14 amino acids. The CDR3 loop is CASSLGDPNEKLFF. The CDR3 DNA reads TGCGCCAGCAGCTTGGGGGACCCTAATGAAAAACTGTTTTTT.

About this clone: The identical CDR3 is also encoded by other nucleotide sequences in the sample. The chain couples TRBV7-2 to TRBJ2-2; D is unclear. The germline V and J ends were trimmed by 5 bases and 0 bases, with 1 base remaining between them. CDR1 is SGHTA, CDR2 FQGNSA, per germline. The CDR3 is 12 amino acids. The CDR3 sequence is CASSPNTGELFF. The CDR3 DNA follows: TGTGCCAGCAGCCCGAACACCGGGGAGCTGTTTTTT.

The chain links TRBV7-2 to TRBJ2-1, with 9 bases identical to TRBD1. Germline V CDR1 and CDR2: SGHTA, FQGNSA. The length of the CDR3 is 17 residues. V trimming: 6 bases; J trimming: 0 bases; junction bases outside the gene matches: 9. The CDR3 is CASRDRGHGSSYNEQFF. The CDR3 coding sequence is TGTGCCAGCAGGGACAGGGGCCACGGGAGCTCCTACAATGAGCAGTTCTTC.

The J gene is TRBJ2-7, the V gene TRBV2; weak D call: TRBD2 (6 bases). CDR3 length: 13 residues. CDR1 and CDR2 from the germline V gene are SNHLY and FYNNEI. V was clipped by 4 bases and J by 5 bases, with 12 bases between them. Here the CDR3 reads CASSVGGWDEQYF. The CDR3 coding sequence is TGTGCCAGCAGTGTAGGAGGGTGGGACGAGCAGTACTTC.

Turning to this clone: At the DNA level, this CDR3 is encoded by other sequences in the same sample as well. V usage is TRBV5-6 and J usage is TRBJ1-3; 9 nucleotides match TRBD1. Trimming took 0 bases from V and 4 from J; bases not matched to a gene: 2. The length of the CDR3 is 15 residues. CDR1 and CDR2 from the germline V gene are SGHDT and YYEEEE. This CDR3 is CASSLGTGAGNTIYF. The DNA of the CDR3 is TGTGCCAGCAGCTTGGGGACAGGGGCCGGAAACACCATATATTTT.

Points on this clone: The sample contains more than one DNA sequence encoding this CDR3. The CDR3 DNA sequence: TGTGCCAGCAGCTTGGGAGGGGCCGGGGAGCTGTTTTTT. Protein: CASSLGGAGELFF. The chain couples TRBV7-2 to TRBJ2-2; 7 nucleotides align to TRBD2. Trimming removed 3 bases from V and 6 bases from J; junction bases left unmatched: 1. The CDR3 covers 13 residues. The germline CDR1 and CDR2 sequences are SGHTA and FQGNSA.

With regard to this clone: This sample includes further DNA sequences coding for the same CDR3. This chain connects TRBV2 to TRBJ1-5; 10 nucleotides align to TRBD1. Germline CDR1 reads SNHLY; CDR2 reads FYNNEI. After removal of 7 bases from V and 2 bases from J, the junction contained 2 bases not matched to a gene. CDR3 length: 14 residues. This CDR3 is CASTGQGGNQPQHF. The CDR3 region has the DNA TGTGCCAGCACCGGACAGGGGGGCAATCAGCCCCAGCATTTT.

V gene TRBV7-9 combines with J gene TRBJ2-7, with no clear D. The CDR3 extends over 13 amino acids. Germline CDR1 reads SEHNR; CDR2 reads FQNEAQ (reference sequence). Between the trimmed V and J ends, which lost 5 bases and 2 bases, there was a span of 10 bases. CDR3 sequence: CASSPTAAYEQYF. CDR3 DNA: TGTGCCAGCAGCCCCACGGCAGCCTACGAGCAGTACTTC.

This chain links TRBV7-8 with TRBJ1-4; 8 positions agree with TRBD1. CDR3 length: 19 residues. The V segment lost 0 bases and the J segment 2 bases; nucleotides outside the gene matches: 11. Germline V CDR1 and CDR2: SGHVS, FQNEAQ. CDR3 protein: CASSLAMGRRGQTNEKLFF. The CDR3, as DNA: TGTGCCAGCAGCTTAGCGATGGGCCGCAGGGGGCAGACTAATGAAAAACTGTTTTTT.

This clone appeared once. The chain links TRBV5-1 to TRBJ1-5; perhaps TRBD1 as D (6 bases). The CDR3 spans 15 residues. V lost 0 bases and J 4 bases, leaving 11 bases between the germline ends. Per germline, CDR1 SGHRS and CDR2 YFSETQ. Here the CDR3 DNA reads TGCGCCAGCAGCTTGGCGGGGGCCTGGAATCAGCCCCAGCATTTT. This encodes CASSLAGAWNQPQHF.

With respect to this clone: The same CDR3 arises from other DNA sequences in this sample as well. The rearrangement uses TRBV2 and TRBJ2-5; TRBD2 agrees at 7 bases. After removal of 5 bases from V and 4 bases from J, the junction contained 1 base not matched to a gene. The CDR3 extends over 12 amino acids. Germline V gene lookup returns CDR1 SNHLY and CDR2 FYNNEI. In nucleotides, the CDR3 is TGTGCCAGCAGTCCTAGCGGAGAGACCCAGTACTTC. Translation: CASSPSGETQYF.

About this clone itself: Other DNA sequences in the same sample also yield this CDR3. V gene TRBV30 combines with J gene TRBJ1-2, with D maybe TRBD1 (5 bases). Between the trimmed V and J ends, which lost 2 bases and 5 bases, there was a span of 9 bases. This CDR3 spans 12 amino acids. Germline loops: CDR1 GTSNPN, CDR2 SVGIG (reference sequence). The CDR3 DNA reads as TGTGCCTGGAGTCCCAGGGATTATGGCTACACCTTC. Its translation: CAWSPRDYGYTF.

This chain uses TRBV10-2 with TRBJ2-5, with D uncertain. The germline V gene encodes CDR1 WSHSY and CDR2 SAAADI. This CDR3 region has 15 residues. V gave up 6 bases and J gave up 2 bases, with 16 bases separating them. Written as DNA, the CDR3 is TGCGCCAGCAGAGCCTACCGGGCGGAGCAAGAGACCCAGTACTTC. It translates to CASRAYRAEQETQYF.

The chain joins TRBV6-5 to TRBJ1-2; TRBD1 matches 7 bases. Per germline, CDR1 MNHEY and CDR2 SVGAGI. The CDR3 has 15 residues. Losses at the gene ends were 6 bases for V and 2 bases for J; bases not matched to a gene: 9. The CDR3 reads CASSTIKGQNYGYTF. DNA of the CDR3: TGTGCCAGCAGCACTATAAAGGGACAGAACTATGGCTACACCTTC.

V gene TRBV18 combines with J gene TRBJ2-7; 11 bases are a match to TRBD2. J lost 3 bases, V lost 3 bases, and 7 bases had no gene match. Germline V gene sequence: CDR1 KGHSH, CDR2 LQKENI. The length of the CDR3 is 16 residues. The chain's CDR3 is CASSPTLGLAVYEQYF. CDR3 in DNA: TGTGCCAGCTCACCTACCCTGGGACTAGCGGTCTACGAGCAGTACTTC.

This chain joins TRBV18 and TRBJ2-5; D may correspond to TRBD1 or TRBD2 (5 bases each). Trimming shortened V by 3 bases and J by 0 bases, and 11 bases separated the two germline ends. The germline V gene encodes CDR1 KGHSH and CDR2 LQKENI. The CDR3 has 15 amino acids. The CDR3 sequence is CASSPSGRHQETQYF. In DNA form, the CDR3 reads TGTGCCAGCTCACCCTCGGGACGGCACCAAGAGACCCAGTACTTC.

This clone was counted between two and nine times. This sample also contains other DNA sequences that code for the same CDR3. J is TRBJ1-1 and V is TRBV2; D not resolved. The germline gives CDR1 SNHLY, CDR2 FYNNEI. The CDR3 is made up of 11 amino acids. V was cut by 6 bases and J by 2 bases, with 4 bases left in between. The CDR3 sequence is CASRSNTEAFF. The CDR3 DNA reads as TGTGCCAGCAGATCCAACACTGAAGCTTTCTTT.

This clone was observed a single time. The rearrangement links TRBV18 to TRBJ2-3, with D possibly TRBD2 on 6 matching bases. The V gene lost 3 bases and the J gene lost 2 bases, with 15 bases spanning the gap. Germline values: CDR1 KGHSH, CDR2 LQKENI. This CDR3 is built from 16 residues. The chain's CDR3 is CASSPGTPRNTDTQYF. The CDR3 nucleotides read TGTGCCAGCTCACCTGGGACTCCCCGTAACACAGATACGCAGTATTTT.